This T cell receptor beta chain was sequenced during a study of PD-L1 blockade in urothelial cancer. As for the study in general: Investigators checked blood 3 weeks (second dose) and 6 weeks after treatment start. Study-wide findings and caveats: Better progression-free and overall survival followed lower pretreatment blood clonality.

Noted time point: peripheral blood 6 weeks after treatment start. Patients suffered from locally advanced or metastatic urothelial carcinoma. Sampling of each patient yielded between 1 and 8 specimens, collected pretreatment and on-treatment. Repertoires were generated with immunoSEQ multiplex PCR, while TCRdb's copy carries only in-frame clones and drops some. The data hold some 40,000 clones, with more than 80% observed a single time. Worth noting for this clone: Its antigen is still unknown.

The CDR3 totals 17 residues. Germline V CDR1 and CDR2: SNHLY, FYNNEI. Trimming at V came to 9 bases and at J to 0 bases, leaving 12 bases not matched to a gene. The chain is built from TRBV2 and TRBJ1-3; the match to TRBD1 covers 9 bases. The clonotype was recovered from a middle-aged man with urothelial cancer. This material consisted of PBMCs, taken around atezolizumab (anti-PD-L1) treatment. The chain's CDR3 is CARAGGTGLSSGNTIYF. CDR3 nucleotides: TGTGCCAGAGCGGGGGGGACAGGGTTGAGCTCTGGAAACACCATATATTTT.